The 25 T cell receptor beta chains reported below all come from one sample, sequenced in a study of T cell responses to AZD1222 COVID-19 vaccine. The protocol was immunoSEQ multiplex PCR, while the TCRdb copy is restricted to in-frame clones and leaves out a portion. The table has about 99,000 clones, 86% seen once. The sample here was peripheral blood, taken 28 days after the second dose of the MenACWY control vaccine. The origin of the receptors is an adult who received the MenACWY meningococcal vaccine as a control.

The V and J genes are TRBV13 and TRBJ1-3, with 9 bases identical to TRBD1. The trim removed 2 bases at V and 3 bases at J, leaving 5 bases unmatched. The length of the CDR3 is 16 residues. CDR1 PRHDT and CDR2 FYEKMQ come from the germline V gene (reference sequence). The CDR3 here is CASSLKQGASGNTIYF. The CDR3 DNA reads TGTGCCAGCAGCTTAAAACAGGGGGCGAGTGGAAACACCATATATTTT.

In this sample, this clone turned up a few times. The chain carries TRBV3-1 (or the pseudogene TRBV3-2) and TRBJ2-7; a possible D gene is TRBD2 (5 bases). CDR1 LGHDT and CDR2 YNNKEL come from the germline V gene (reference sequence). The ends were cut back, 5 bases at V and 0 bases at J, with 8 bases in the middle. The CDR3 contains 13 residues. CDR3 DNA: TGTGCCAGCAGCGACGGGATCTCCTACGAGCAGTACTTC. It yields the protein CASSDGISYEQYF.

This chain uses TRBV29-1 with TRBJ1-1, with unresolved D. This CDR3 spans 13 amino acids. V was shortened by 7 bases and J by 4 bases, with 16 bases between the two germline ends. Looked up from germline, CDR1 is SQVTM and CDR2 is ANQGSEA. CDR3 sequence reads: CSAFGGVSTEAFF. Written as DNA, the CDR3 is TGCAGCGCCTTTGGCGGGGTCAGCACTGAAGCTTTCTTT.

The V gene is TRBV5-1, the J gene TRBJ1-1; D might be TRBD1 (6 bases). The germline V gene encodes CDR1 SGHRS and CDR2 YFSETQ. V was clipped by 0 bases and J by 5 bases, with 11 bases between them. The length of the CDR3 is 14 residues. CDR3 region: CASSLGGGGTEAFF. CDR3 DNA sequence: TGCGCCAGCAGCTTGGGAGGAGGGGGGACTGAAGCTTTCTTT.

The chain is built from TRBV28 and TRBJ1-4; TRBD1 matches 8 bases. This CDR3 spans 15 amino acids. Per the germline V gene, CDR1 is MDHEN and CDR2 is SYDVKM. V was clipped by 2 bases and J by 5 bases; unmatched bases: 4. CDR3 loop: CASSLVTGGNEKLFF. As DNA, the CDR3 is TGTGCCAGCAGTTTAGTAACAGGGGGGAATGAAAAACTGTTTTTT. The variable domain in full, completed from reference TRBV28 and TRBJ1-4, reads DVKVTQSSRYLVKRTGEKVFLECVQDMDHENMFWYRQDPGLGLRLIYFSYDVKMKEKGDIPEGYSVSREKKERFSLILESASTNQTSMYLCASSLVTGGNEKLFFGSGTQLSVL.

V gene TRBV3-1 (or the pseudogene TRBV3-2) combines with J gene TRBJ2-1, with unresolved D. Germline CDR1 LGHDT, CDR2 YNNKEL (reference sequence). Trimming stripped 0 bases from V and 14 bases from J, with 2 bases between. CDR3 length: 9 residues. Written as DNA, the CDR3 is TGTGCCAGCAGCCAAGAGGAGTTCTTC. Protein sequence: CASSQEEFF.

V and J are TRBV5-1 and TRBJ1-2; D is unresolved. The V gene's germline CDR1 is SGHRS and CDR2 YFSETQ. V lost 1 base to trimming and J lost 5 bases, with 12 bases between them. This CDR3 spans 14 amino acids. The CDR3 region has the DNA TGCGCCAGCAGCTTGTCGCCAGAGTCATATGGCTACACCTTC. Protein sequence: CASSLSPESYGYTF.

In DNA form, the CDR3 reads TGTGCCAGCAGTTACGCCGGGTCTCCTAGCACAGATACGCAGTATTTT. Amino acids: CASSYAGSPSTDTQYF. V and J are TRBV6-2 or TRBV6-3 and TRBJ2-3, with D hard to call. V dropped 2 bases and J dropped 0 bases, with 12 bases sitting between them. CDR1 is MNHEY and CDR2 is SVGEGT in the germline V gene. This CDR3 is built from 16 residues.

The chain is built from TRBV2 and TRBJ2-3; TRBD2 agrees at 7 bases. The CDR3 runs to 15 residues. J was trimmed by 8 bases and V by 3 bases; bases with no gene match: 11. CDR1 is SNHLY, CDR2 FYNNEI, per germline. The CDR3: CASSERSGPGGTQYF. The CDR3 region has the DNA TGTGCCAGCAGTGAGCGTTCGGGCCCGGGGGGTACGCAGTATTTT.

The V call is TRBV10-3, the J call TRBJ1-4; D gene unclear. Germline CDR1 reads ENHRY; CDR2 reads SYGVKD. Trimming took off 6 bases at V and 0 bases at J, with 8 bases between the two ends. This CDR3 contains 14 residues. The CDR3 here is CAIRPSPTNEKLFF. The CDR3 bases are TGTGCCATCAGACCTTCCCCAACTAATGAAAAACTGTTTTTT.

V and J are TRBV9 and TRBJ2-3; unclear D gene. The CDR3 totals 11 residues. V was cut by 3 bases and J by 5 bases, with 4 bases left in between. Germline assignment: CDR1 SGDLS and CDR2 YYNGEE. For the CDR3, the DNA is TGTGCCAGCAGCGCGGAAGATACGCAGTATTTT. Translation gives CASSAEDTQYF.

The genes are TRBV27 and TRBJ1-4; weak D call: TRBD1 (5 bases). CDR1 and CDR2 from the germline V gene are MNHEY and SMNVEV (reference sequence). The CDR3 sequence is 16 residues long. The V end was cut by 4 bases, the J end by 0 bases, with 12 bases between. For the CDR3, the DNA is TGTGCCAGCAGTTACAGGCCCTCTGCAACTAATGAAAAACTGTTTTTT. Its translation: CASSYRPSATNEKLFF.

J is TRBJ1-5 and V is TRBV27; tentatively, D is TRBD1 (5 bases). Trimming took off 8 bases at V and 0 bases at J, with 17 bases between the two ends. CDR3 length: 16 amino acids. Germline assignment: CDR1 MNHEY and CDR2 SMNVEV (reference sequence). CDR3 in amino acids: CASRTTSGGSNQPQHF. Here the CDR3 DNA reads TGTGCCAGCCGCACAACCTCGGGGGGTAGCAATCAGCCCCAGCATTTT.

The chain recombines TRBV19 with TRBJ1-2; no firm D call. With 3 bases removed from V and 8 bases from J, the gap between germline ends came to 16 bases. Per the germline V gene, CDR1 is LNHDA and CDR2 is SQIVND (reference sequence). This CDR3 is built from 14 residues. CDR3 loop: CASSMPDRPRGYTF. The CDR3 nucleotides read TGTGCCAGTAGTATGCCGGACCGCCCTCGGGGCTACACCTTC.

This chain joins TRBV4-3 and TRBJ1-1; D remains unclear. V shed 4 bases and J shed 1 base, with 10 bases lying between them. The CDR3 consists of 14 residues. CDR1 is LGHNA and CDR2 is YSLEER in the germline V gene. The CDR3 DNA reads as TGCGCCAGCAGCCGCCAGGCGCGGAACACTGAAGCTTTCTTT. Encoded protein: CASSRQARNTEAFF.

The V gene is TRBV4-1, the J gene TRBJ2-4, with 10 bases that match TRBD1. The CDR3 spans 17 residues. V shed 1 base, J shed 4 bases, and the junction held 7 bases outside the gene matches. Germline V gives CDR1 MGHRA, CDR2 YSYEKL. CDR3 region: CASSQAQGQGTKNIQYF. DNA for the CDR3: TGCGCCAGCAGCCAAGCCCAGGGACAGGGGACGAAAAACATTCAGTACTTC.

V and J are TRBV6-2 or TRBV6-3 and TRBJ2-5; the D gene is possibly TRBD1 (5 bases). The CDR3 totals 15 residues. V shed 2 bases and J shed 5 bases, with 15 bases lying between them. The germline V gene has CDR1 MNHEY and CDR2 SVGEGT. In DNA, the CDR3 is TGTGCCAGCAGTTACCGGAAGGGGTTTCGGGAGACCCAGTACTTC. Protein sequence: CASSYRKGFRETQYF.

This chain uses TRBV28 with TRBJ1-1, with 7 bases aligning to TRBD1. The germline CDR1 and CDR2 sequences are MDHEN and SYDVKM. This CDR3 is 17 amino acids long. Germline trimming cut 6 bases from V and 1 base from J; bases unmatched to any gene: 14. The CDR3 DNA is TGTGCCAGCAGCCCCCTAAAACAGGGGCGCCGGAACACTGAAGCTTTCTTT. Translating it yields CASSPLKQGRRNTEAFF.

The rearrangement uses TRBV15 and TRBJ1-1; tentative D call: TRBD1 (6 bases). CDR1 is LNHNV, CDR2 YYDKDF, per germline (reference sequence). Between the trimmed V and J ends, which lost 0 bases and 6 bases, there was a span of 14 bases. The CDR3 has 15 residues. CDR3 nucleotide sequence: TGTGCCACCAGCAGAGATCGTGGGGGGGCGGCTGAAGCTTTCTTT. It is translated as CATSRDRGGAAEAFF.

The chain couples TRBV19 to TRBJ2-7, with 10 bases aligning to TRBD2. Germline trimming cut 2 bases from V and 0 bases from J; bases unmatched to any gene: 1. Germline CDR1 is LNHDA and CDR2 is SQIVND (reference sequence). This CDR3 contains 15 residues. The DNA for the CDR3 is TGTGCCAGTAGTATACTAGCGGGAGACTCCTACGAGCAGTACTTC. Encoded protein: CASSILAGDSYEQYF.

V and J are TRBV5-1 and TRBJ1-2, with a tentative D call TRBD1 (6 bases). Germline CDR1 and CDR2: SGHRS and YFSETQ. There are 14 residues in the CDR3. Trimming took off 0 bases at V and 2 bases at J, with 8 bases between the two ends. The CDR3 region has the DNA TGCGCCAGCAGCTTGGGGGACACCAACTATGGCTACACCTTC. Encoded protein: CASSLGDTNYGYTF.

For the CDR3, the DNA is TGCGCCAGCAGCCTTGGGACAGGGGGGAACATTCAGTACTTC. Translation: CASSLGTGGNIQYF. V gene TRBV5-1 combines with J gene TRBJ2-4; 11 bases are a match to TRBD1. Germline loops: CDR1 SGHRS, CDR2 YFSETQ. The CDR3 sequence is 14 residues long. V trimming: 4 bases; J trimming: 7 bases; junction bases outside the gene matches: 4.

The gene calls are TRBV2 and TRBJ2-3; a weak D match, TRBD1 (6 bases). The CDR3 spans 13 residues. In germline, CDR1 is SNHLY, CDR2 FYNNEI. V was trimmed by 5 bases and J by 6 bases, leaving 12 bases between them. CDR3 nucleotide sequence: TGTGCCAGCAGTCAGGGGCCGCGGGATACGCAGTATTTT. This codes for CASSQGPRDTQYF. The complete variable domain, with remaining parts taken from reference TRBV2 and TRBJ2-3, reads EPEVTQTPSHQVTQMGQEVILRCVPISNHLYFYWYRQILGQKVEFLVSFYNNEISEKSEIFDDQFSVERPDGSNFTLKIRSTKLEDSAMYFCASSQGPRDTQYFGPGTRLTVL.

V gene TRBV6-5 combines with J gene TRBJ1-1, with 7 bases fitting TRBD1. CDR1 MNHEY and CDR2 SVGAGI come from the germline V gene. The ends lost 6 bases at V and 1 base at J; junction bases unmatched: 5. This CDR3 spans 14 amino acids. DNA for the CDR3: TGTGCCAGCAGACACCCAGGGGGGAACACTGAAGCTTTCTTT. Translating gives CASRHPGGNTEAFF.

This clone was observed once. The V gene is TRBV7-2, the J gene TRBJ1-4; 8 nucleotides agree with TRBD1. This CDR3 contains 14 residues. J lost 16 bases, V lost 0 bases, and 10 bases had no gene match. The germline V gene has CDR1 SGHTA and CDR2 FQGNSA. CDR3 DNA sequence: TGTGCCAGCAGCTTAGCGGGGGGGCAGGGGGCACCGTTTTTT. This translates into CASSLAGGQGAPFF.